A single TCR beta chain is shown here with its context. Its antigen is as yet unknown. The data belong to a study of regulatory T cells in long-lasting Graves disease. The time point denotes: newly diagnosed GD, antithyroid drugs for less than 3 months. The TCR library was made from RNA that had been extracted from PBMCs in TRIzol. V shed 7 bases and J 4 bases; nucleotides not matched to a gene: 12. CDR3 length equals 16 residues. The V gene's germline CDR1 is MDHEN and CDR2 SYDVKM. The study, taken as a whole, reports: Patients with persistent disease showed a bias toward TRBV28, TRBJ1-2 and TRBJ2-5.

Assembly of TCR beta libraries relied on iRepertoire HTBI primers together with Arm-PCR of CDR3 regions. Each CDR3 protein is one row after TCRdb ran MiXCR on the multiplex PCR reads. In the table there are about 430,000 distinct CDR3 sequences, about 15% of which are singletons. Separately, the same data were catalogued under a study of T cells in Graves' hyperthyroidism and ophthalmopathy. From that report: Blood shared most expanded thyroid clonotypes above 0.001. Ophthalmopathy and stable hyperthyroidism were separated by a 13 V-J model.

This clonotype was sampled from a woman in her thirties or forties with Graves disease. Source: peripheral blood mononuclear cells (PBMCs), taken at new diagnosis, from a patient treated with antithyroid drugs. The V and J genes are TRBV28 and TRBJ2-2, with TRBD1 matching over 7 bases. The CDR3 DNA sequence: TGTGCCAGCATCGGAATTGAAGGGGGCGCCACCGGGGAGCTGTTTTTT. It is translated as CASIGIEGGATGELFF.